These 31 T cell receptor beta chains were all obtained from the same sample, sequenced in a study of cytomegalovirus exposure and HLA in healthy donors. The study ran its PCR with 60 Vbeta and 13 Jbeta primers. TCRdb's table, derived via immunoSEQ multiplex PCR, lists solely in-frame clones and lacks some. The profile shows about 97,000 clones, about 80% of them singletons. Sequences were obtained from PBMCs. Receptors were obtained from a male donor in good health and CMV-seropositive.

The chain recombines TRBV9 with TRBJ1-1, with D hard to call. The germline V gene has CDR1 SGDLS and CDR2 YYNGEE. The V and J ends lost 0 bases and 5 bases respectively, with 8 bases between them. CDR3 length equals 13 residues. DNA of the CDR3: TGTGCCAGCAGCGTAGTCGTAACTACTGAAGCTTTCTTT. It yields the protein CASSVVVTTEAFF.

The J gene is TRBJ2-7, the V gene TRBV18; unclear D gene. This CDR3 has 13 residues. Germline values: CDR1 KGHSH, CDR2 LQKENI. V was trimmed by 0 bases and J by 3 bases, leaving 6 bases between them. The CDR3 is CASSPPSGYEQYF. CDR3 DNA sequence: TGTGCCAGCTCACCACCTTCCGGCTACGAGCAGTACTTC.

J is TRBJ1-2 and V is TRBV4-1; D remains unclear. The V end was cut by 1 base, the J end by 1 base, with 7 bases between. The CDR3 has 14 residues. Germline CDR1 MGHRA, CDR2 YSYEKL. The CDR3 region is CASSQGYSNYGYTF. CDR3 coding DNA: TGCGCCAGCAGCCAAGGTTACAGTAACTATGGCTACACCTTC.

The CDR3 coding sequence is TGTGCCAGCACTTTTCAGGGGGTCAATCAGCCCCAGCATTTT. Residues: CASTFQGVNQPQHF. This chain links TRBV2 with TRBJ1-5; 7 bases are a match to TRBD1. J was trimmed by 3 bases and V by 7 bases; bases with no gene match: 6. Germline loops: CDR1 SNHLY, CDR2 FYNNEI. The CDR3 extends over 14 amino acids. Full variable domain (outside the CDR3, taken from reference TRBV2 and TRBJ1-5): EPEVTQTPSHQVTQMGQEVILRCVPISNHLYFYWYRQILGQKVEFLVSFYNNEISEKSEIFDDQFSVERPDGSNFTLKIRSTKLEDSAMYFCASTFQGVNQPQHFGDGTRLSIL.

The J gene is TRBJ2-3, the V gene TRBV29-1, with TRBD1 identical over 9 bases. The germline V gene has CDR1 SQVTM and CDR2 ANQGSEA. The CDR3 is 14 residues long. V was clipped by 5 bases and J by 4 bases; unmatched bases: 7. The CDR3 sequence: CSVSLGTGSDTQYF. In nucleotides, the CDR3 is TGCAGCGTTTCCCTCGGGACAGGGTCAGATACGCAGTATTTT.

The chain is built from TRBV9 and TRBJ2-5; TRBD2 might be the D (7 bases). The CDR3 contains 15 residues. Deletions cut 1 base from V and 5 bases from J, with 15 bases between. Germline V gives CDR1 SGDLS, CDR2 YYNGEE. CDR3 sequence reads: CASSVRGGLGETQYF. CDR3 DNA sequence: TGTGCCAGCAGCGTAAGGGGGGGGCTCGGTGAGACCCAGTACTTC.

V gene TRBV4-1 combines with J gene TRBJ2-7; 7 bases fit TRBD1. J was trimmed by 2 bases and V by 2 bases; bases with no gene match: 3. The germline V gene has CDR1 MGHRA and CDR2 YSYEKL. The CDR3 is 14 residues long. As DNA, the CDR3 is TGCGCCAGCAGCCAACCGACAGGGCCCTACGAGCAGTACTTC. This gives the protein CASSQPTGPYEQYF.

The chain joins TRBV5-1 to TRBJ2-4; D possibly corresponds to TRBD1 (6 bases). From germline, CDR1 is SGHRS and CDR2 YFSETQ. Trimming removed 0 bases at V and 5 bases at J, with 9 bases between. The CDR3 totals 14 residues. As DNA, the CDR3 is TGCGCCAGCAGCTTGGAAGGGGGTGAAAACATTCAGTACTTC. Translating gives CASSLEGGENIQYF.

This rearrangement joins TRBV2 to TRBJ1-1, with 9 bases identical to TRBD1. With V trimmed by 6 bases and J by 3 bases, 2 bases remained unmatched. This CDR3 spans 13 amino acids. From germline, CDR1 is SNHLY and CDR2 FYNNEI. CDR3 in amino acids: CASRRDRDTEAFF. In nucleotides, the CDR3 is TGTGCCAGCAGGCGGGACAGGGACACTGAAGCTTTCTTT.

The chain is built from TRBV7-9 and TRBJ1-2; D is possibly TRBD1 (5 bases). The CDR3 covers 15 residues. Looked up from germline, CDR1 is SEHNR and CDR2 is FQNEAQ (reference sequence). V lost 5 bases and J 0 bases, leaving 13 bases between the germline ends. Here the CDR3 reads CASSPLTGTNYGYTF. The CDR3 bases are TGTGCCAGCAGCCCCTTAACAGGAACTAACTATGGCTACACCTTC. The full variable domain, rest sourced from reference TRBV7-9 and TRBJ1-2, is DTGVSQNPRHKITKRGQNVTFRCDPISEHNRLYWYRQTLGQGPEFLTYFQNEAQLEKSRLLSDRFSAERPKGSFSTLEIQRTEQGDSAMYLCASSPLTGTNYGYTFGSGTRLTVV.

This clone occurred once. The chain employs TRBV19 and TRBJ1-6; tentative D call: TRBD1 (6 bases). In germline, CDR1 is LNHDA, CDR2 SQIVND (reference sequence). V was cut by 4 bases and J by 4 bases, with 11 bases left in between. This CDR3 has 15 residues. The CDR3 here is CASSTGTGYNSPLHF. In DNA, the CDR3 is TGTGCCAGTAGTACAGGTACAGGGTATAATTCACCCCTCCACTTT.

V is TRBV2 and J is TRBJ2-7; D remains ambiguous. The V gene's germline CDR1 is SNHLY and CDR2 FYNNEI. V gave up 6 bases and J gave up 3 bases, with 6 bases separating them. This CDR3 has 11 residues. The CDR3 is CASRVSYEQYF. The DNA of the CDR3 is TGTGCCAGCAGGGTCAGCTACGAGCAGTACTTC.

This clone was seen a handful of times. CDR3 nucleotide sequence: TGCGCCAGCAGCCAAGGGCAGGCAAGCAATCAGCCCCAGCATTTT. It translates to CASSQGQASNQPQHF. The gene calls are TRBV4-1 and TRBJ1-5; D is undetermined. Germline values: CDR1 MGHRA, CDR2 YSYEKL. V was pared by 1 base and J by 1 base, with 8 bases between. CDR3 length: 15 amino acids.

Here the CDR3 DNA reads TGTGCCAGCAGCTTAGCGACAGGGGCCAACGTCCTGACTTTC. It translates to CASSLATGANVLTF. The chain joins TRBV11-3 to TRBJ2-6; D is ambiguous. Germline V gene data show CDR1 as SGHNT and CDR2 as YENEEA. This CDR3 has 14 residues. The germline V and J ends were trimmed by 1 base and 4 bases, with 5 bases remaining between them.

This clone was observed a single time. The J gene is TRBJ1-4, the V gene TRBV4-2; D is possibly TRBD1 (5 bases). Trimming took off 2 bases at V and 5 bases at J, with 18 bases between the two ends. The germline gives CDR1 LGHNA, CDR2 YNFKEQ. This CDR3 is built from 17 residues. This CDR3 is CASSQSSLQDGNEKLFF. The CDR3 region has the DNA TGTGCCAGCAGCCAATCCTCCTTACAGGACGGCAATGAAAAACTGTTTTTT.

This chain joins TRBV5-1 and TRBJ1-5, with 11 bases lining up with TRBD1. Germline trimming cut 4 bases from V and 5 bases from J; bases unmatched to any gene: 5. CDR3 length equals 15 residues. Germline CDR1 is SGHRS and CDR2 is YFSETQ. The CDR3 DNA sequence: TGCGCCAGCAGCCCCGGACAGGGGGCTTATCAGCCCCAGCATTTT. It yields the protein CASSPGQGAYQPQHF.

CDR3 loop: CASSSGLSPGTEAFF. CDR3 coding DNA: TGTGCCAGCAGCTCTGGACTCTCTCCTGGCACTGAAGCTTTCTTT. This sequence joins TRBV11-3 and TRBJ1-1; D call uncertain. This CDR3 comprises 15 residues. Germline V gene lookup returns CDR1 SGHNT and CDR2 YENEEA. V gave up 4 bases and J gave up 4 bases, with 16 bases separating them.

The chain carries TRBV18 and TRBJ1-6; D may be TRBD1 (6 bases). The V end lost 4 bases, the J end lost 9 bases, and 16 bases lay between the germline ends. Germline V gives CDR1 KGHSH, CDR2 LQKENI. This CDR3 region has 15 residues. DNA for the CDR3: TGTGCCAGCTCACGTTCCAGGGGCCGGGGTTCACCCCTCCACTTT. Amino acid sequence: CASSRSRGRGSPLHF.

This rearrangement joins TRBV9 to TRBJ1-2; unclear D gene. CDR1 and CDR2 from the germline V gene are SGDLS and YYNGEE. V gave up 4 bases and J gave up 8 bases, with 15 bases separating them. The CDR3 consists of 13 residues. In DNA form, the CDR3 reads TGTGCCAGCAGCCCCGAAGGGAGTAGAGGCTACACCTTC. This translates into CASSPEGSRGYTF.

The V gene is TRBV6-5, the J gene TRBJ1-2; no firm D call. This CDR3 region has 11 residues. Germline V gene data show CDR1 as MNHEY and CDR2 as SVGAGI. Trimming took off 4 bases at V and 4 bases at J, with 4 bases between the two ends. The CDR3 bases are TGTGCCAGCAGTTCAGTCTATGGCTACACCTTC. It codes for CASSSVYGYTF.

The V gene is TRBV4-1, the J gene TRBJ1-1; D remains ambiguous. V shed 1 base and J shed 1 base, with 10 bases lying between them. Germline V gene sequence: CDR1 MGHRA, CDR2 YSYEKL. The CDR3 extends over 15 amino acids. Here the CDR3 DNA reads TGCGCCAGCAGCCAAGGGCTCGGAGCGAACACTGAAGCTTTCTTT. This encodes CASSQGLGANTEAFF.

V is TRBV30 and J is TRBJ2-7, with 7 nucleotides matching TRBD1. CDR3 length equals 12 residues. The junction had 5 bases not matched to a gene; V was cut back by 7 bases and J by 2 bases. The germline V gene has CDR1 GTSNPN and CDR2 SVGIG (reference sequence). CDR3 in amino acids: CALNRGTYEQYF. The CDR3 DNA sequence: TGTGCCTTAAACAGGGGAACCTACGAGCAGTACTTC.

This clone was found once. This chain joins TRBV4-3 and TRBJ2-3; 8 nucleotides line up with TRBD2. Germline trimming cut 4 bases from V and 1 base from J; bases unmatched to any gene: 10. The V gene's germline CDR1 is LGHNA and CDR2 YSLEER. This CDR3 is built from 17 residues. The CDR3 DNA sequence: TGCGCCAGCAGCCCTTCGGGGGCGGGGGGAGGCACAGATACGCAGTATTTT. The encoded protein is CASSPSGAGGGTDTQYF.

V usage is TRBV5-1 and J usage is TRBJ2-7; D call uncertain. Trimming removed 3 bases from V and 6 bases from J, with 16 bases in between. The CDR3 has 14 residues. Germline values: CDR1 SGHRS, CDR2 YFSETQ. The CDR3 loop reads CASSSGFVRLEQYF. CDR3 sequence (DNA): TGCGCCAGCAGCTCCGGTTTCGTGAGGCTCGAGCAGTACTTC.

The chain links TRBV5-8 to TRBJ1-5; D remains unclear. The germline V gene encodes CDR1 SGHTS and CDR2 YDEGEE. The V gene lost 0 bases and the J gene lost 0 bases, with 7 bases spanning the gap. This CDR3 contains 15 residues. The CDR3 reads CASSLGLGSNQPQHF. The CDR3 nucleotides read TGTGCCAGCAGCTTGGGGCTAGGTAGCAATCAGCCCCAGCATTTT.

V usage is TRBV18 and J usage is TRBJ1-1; TRBD1 is a possible D gene (6 bases). Trimming shortened V by 3 bases and J by 1 base, and 12 bases separated the two germline ends. The CDR3 consists of 15 residues. The germline V gene has CDR1 KGHSH and CDR2 LQKENI. CDR3 sequence: CASSPSTGTNTEAFF. Written as DNA, the CDR3 is TGTGCCAGCTCACCCTCAACAGGGACGAACACTGAAGCTTTCTTT.

The gene calls are TRBV7-2 and TRBJ1-2; maybe TRBD1 (6 bases). CDR3 length: 14 amino acids. Between the trimmed V and J ends, which lost 5 bases and 5 bases, there was a span of 15 bases. Germline-derived CDR1 and CDR2 are SGHTA and FQGNSA. CDR3 sequence (DNA): TGTGCCAGCAGCCCGAGGGGGACCCCTTATGGCTACACCTTC. Encoded protein: CASSPRGTPYGYTF.

This rearrangement joins TRBV6-5 to TRBJ2-2; D not certain. V was cut by 0 bases and J by 1 base, with 6 bases left in between. The CDR3 loop spans 15 amino acids. Germline assignment: CDR1 MNHEY and CDR2 SVGAGI. CDR3 residues: CASSYSRQNTGELFF. CDR3 bases: TGTGCCAGCAGTTACTCCCGACAGAACACCGGGGAGCTGTTTTTT.

Here the CDR3 DNA reads TGTGCCAGCTCCTCCGGGAGGGGACGGGGATACGAGCAGTACTTC. It encodes CASSSGRGRGYEQYF. The chain is built from TRBV18 and TRBJ2-7, with 8 positions matching TRBD2. Germline lookup yields CDR1 KGHSH and CDR2 LQKENI. J lost 4 bases, V lost 6 bases, and 11 bases had no gene match. This CDR3 is 15 amino acids long.

V gene TRBV6-1 combines with J gene TRBJ1-1; the D gene is possibly TRBD1 (6 bases). This CDR3 is built from 14 residues. CDR1 is MNHNS and CDR2 is SASEGT in the germline V gene. Between the trimmed V and J ends, which lost 6 bases and 1 base, there was a span of 12 bases. CDR3 in DNA: TGTGCCAGCAGCCAAGGGACAACGAACACTGAAGCTTTCTTT. Its protein product is CASSQGTTNTEAFF.

This chain connects TRBV10-1 to TRBJ2-7, with TRBD2 as a possible D gene (5 bases). Germline values: CDR1 WNHNN, CDR2 SYGVQD (reference sequence). The CDR3 is 15 residues long. V was clipped by 3 bases and J by 8 bases, with 20 bases between them. CDR3 residues: CASSEDTVGGLQQYF. CDR3 in DNA: TGCGCCAGCAGTGAAGATACAGTCGGAGGCCTCCAGCAGTACTTC.